Presented here are 14 T cell receptor beta chains from one specimen sequenced in a study of blood T cell repertoires in COVID-19. Profiling relied on immunoSEQ multiplex PCR, and the TCRdb table lists in-frame clones only, not all of them. Of about 65,000 clones listed, 75% to 85% are singletons. Sequenced: peripheral blood. These receptors were collected from a man at least 80 years old with acute or convalescent COVID-19.

This clone was found a few times. The rearrangement links TRBV2 to TRBJ1-5; 12 bases align to TRBD1. The V gene end was trimmed by 6 bases and the J gene end by 8 bases; junction bases not matched to a gene: 5. The CDR3 has 14 residues. Germline V gives CDR1 SNHLY, CDR2 FYNNEI. CDR3 sequence: CASRRDRGQEPQHF. CDR3 nucleotide sequence: TGTGCCAGCAGGAGGGACAGGGGGCAGGAGCCCCAGCATTTT.

The chain joins TRBV27 to TRBJ1-2; a possible D gene is TRBD1 (6 bases). Trimming took 0 bases from V and 6 from J, leaving 14 bases between them. CDR1 is MNHEY, CDR2 SMNVEV, per germline (reference sequence). The CDR3 spans 15 residues. The CDR3 DNA follows: TGTGCCAGCAGTTTATCTGGGGGCTGGAGTGATGGCTACACCTTC. Amino acids: CASSLSGGWSDGYTF.

The chain links TRBV5-1 to TRBJ2-1; 10 bases line up with TRBD2. This CDR3 has 16 amino acids. Trimming cost V 4 bases and J 3 bases; bases outside gene matches: 7. From germline, CDR1 is SGHRS and CDR2 YFSETQ. Written as DNA, the CDR3 is TGCGCCAGCAGCCCCCTTCTAGCGGGGGACTACAATGAGCAGTTCTTC. Translated, it gives CASSPLLAGDYNEQFF.

This chain links TRBV5-5 with TRBJ2-5; TRBD2 agrees at 13 bases. The CDR3 extends over 16 amino acids. The V gene's germline CDR1 is SGHKS and CDR2 YYEKEE (reference sequence). Trimming at V came to 4 bases and at J to 2 bases, leaving 5 bases not matched to a gene. CDR3 coding DNA: TGTGCCAGCAGCGACGGGACTAGCGGGGCGCAAGAGACCCAGTACTTC. Protein: CASSDGTSGAQETQYF.

The chain joins TRBV11-3 to TRBJ1-2; TRBD1 is a possible D gene (6 bases). V was cut by 1 base and J by 8 bases, with 17 bases left in between. The length of the CDR3 is 15 residues. Germline-derived CDR1 and CDR2 are SGHNT and YENEEA. The CDR3 DNA sequence: TGTGCCAGCAGCTTAGGAGGCGCAGGGGAAGGCGGCTACACCTTC. It yields the protein CASSLGGAGEGGYTF. The full variable domain, completed using reference TRBV11-3 and TRBJ1-2, is EAGVVQSPRYKIIEKKQPVAFWCNPISGHNTLYWYLQNLGQGPELLIRYENEEAVDDSQLPKDRFSAERLKGVDSTLKIQPAELGDSAVYLCASSLGGAGEGGYTFGSGTRLTVV.

This chain uses TRBV7-2 with TRBJ1-1, with D possibly TRBD1 on 6 matching bases. CDR3 length: 13 residues. Germline CDR1 reads SGHTA; CDR2 reads FQGNSA. V lost 6 bases and J lost 4, with 12 bases in between. The CDR3: CASSPGHSTEAFF. The CDR3 nucleotides read TGTGCCAGCAGTCCGGGACACTCCACTGAAGCTTTCTTT.

This clone occurred once. The CDR3 DNA is TGTGCCAGTACGCAGAGGAGGGGTAGCAATCAGCCCCAGCATTTT. Protein product: CASTQRRGSNQPQHF. The J gene is TRBJ1-5, the V gene TRBV19; possible D gene TRBD1, 5 bases. V was cut by 7 bases and J by 0 bases, with 13 bases left in between. The V gene's germline CDR1 is LNHDA and CDR2 SQIVND (reference sequence). This CDR3 region has 15 residues.

The chain joins TRBV19 to TRBJ1-5; D perhaps matches TRBD1 (6 bases). Looked up from germline, CDR1 is LNHDA and CDR2 is SQIVND (reference sequence). V lost 5 bases to trimming and J lost 6 bases, with 17 bases between them. The CDR3 consists of 15 residues. CDR3 nucleotides: TGTGCCAGTAGTCACCTCACAGGGACCCCTCAGCCCCAGCATTTT. This sequence encodes CASSHLTGTPQPQHF.

This clone occurred a few times. Other DNA sequences within the sample encode an identical CDR3. The chain employs TRBV3-1 (or the pseudogene TRBV3-2) and TRBJ2-7; no clear D. Trimming stripped 3 bases from V and 2 bases from J, with 5 bases between. The CDR3 spans 12 residues. Germline V CDR1 and CDR2: LGHDT, YNNKEL (reference sequence). The CDR3 is CASSQAAYEQYF. The CDR3 region has the DNA TGTGCCAGCAGCCAGGCAGCCTACGAGCAGTACTTC.

This chain links TRBV5-4 with TRBJ1-2; D is perhaps TRBD1 (5 bases). Looked up from germline, CDR1 is SGHNT and CDR2 is YYREEE (reference sequence). Trimming stripped 2 bases from V and 0 bases from J, with 8 bases between. The CDR3 length is 14 residues. The CDR3 here is CASSFMTANYGYTF. CDR3 in DNA: TGTGCCAGCAGCTTTATGACAGCTAACTATGGCTACACCTTC.

The chain has TRBV5-1 and TRBJ2-3; TRBD2 agrees at 8 bases. V shed 0 bases and J 0 bases; nucleotides not matched to a gene: 0. CDR1 is SGHRS and CDR2 is YFSETQ in the germline V gene. There are 15 residues in the CDR3. This CDR3 reads CASSLVAGSTDTQYF. In DNA, the CDR3 is TGCGCCAGCAGCTTGGTAGCGGGGAGCACAGATACGCAGTATTTT.

CDR3 amino acids: CASSPLGQGVSYEQYF. As DNA, the CDR3 is TGTGCCAGCAGCCCACTCGGACAGGGGGTCTCCTACGAGCAGTACTTC. The chain employs TRBV13 and TRBJ2-7; 10 nucleotides agree with TRBD1. V lost 5 bases to trimming and J lost 0 bases; unmatched junction nucleotides: 7. This CDR3 has 16 residues. CDR1 is PRHDT and CDR2 is FYEKMQ in the germline V gene (reference sequence).

The genes are TRBV9 and TRBJ1-3; 10 nucleotides align to TRBD1. The CDR3 has 17 amino acids. V trimming: 0 bases; J trimming: 1 base; junction bases outside the gene matches: 4. In germline, CDR1 is SGDLS, CDR2 YYNGEE. CDR3 loop: CASSVVPGQGSGNTIYF. In nucleotides, the CDR3 is TGTGCCAGCAGCGTAGTTCCGGGACAGGGGTCTGGAAACACCATATATTTT.

The gene calls are TRBV13 and TRBJ1-3; no definite D call. Deletions cut 0 bases from V and 0 bases from J, with 12 bases between. Germline V gene data show CDR1 as PRHDT and CDR2 as FYEKMQ (reference sequence). The CDR3 sequence is 17 residues long. Here the CDR3 DNA reads TGTGCCAGCAGCTTAGGCCGAGGCGGGAGCTCTGGAAACACCATATATTTT. Protein sequence: CASSLGRGGSSGNTIYF.